Below, 18 T cell receptor beta chains from the same sample are listed, as sequenced in a study of T cell responses to AZD1222 COVID-19 vaccine. The table came from immunoSEQ multiplex PCR; TCRdb's copy has only in-frame clones and leaves some out. The sample contains 150,000 to 190,000 clones, 85% to 95% of which appear only once. Sequencing was performed on peripheral blood, taken 28 days after the second AZD1222 dose. Every receptor here comes from an adult who received the AZD1222 COVID-19 vaccine.

The rearrangement links TRBV24-1 to TRBJ2-1, with 8 nucleotides matching TRBD1. CDR3 length equals 15 residues. Losses at the gene ends were 3 bases for V and 6 bases for J; bases not matched to a gene: 6. Germline CDR1 KGHDR, CDR2 SFDVKD. The CDR3 bases are TGTGCCACCAGTGATCACAGGGGGGTCCGCAATGAGCAGTTCTTC. Residues: CATSDHRGVRNEQFF.

V and J are TRBV25-1 and TRBJ2-5; 8 bases align to TRBD2. Germline CDR1 is MGHDK and CDR2 is SYGVNS. V gave up 0 bases and J gave up 1 base; unmatched junction bases: 7. CDR3 size: 17 residues. The CDR3 sequence: CASSEYIGTSGQETQYF. The CDR3 DNA reads TGTGCCAGCAGTGAATATATTGGCACTAGCGGCCAAGAGACCCAGTACTTC.

The chain has TRBV25-1 and TRBJ1-6; D call uncertain. V dropped 3 bases and J dropped 9 bases, with 12 bases sitting between them. CDR3 length equals 14 residues. Per germline, CDR1 MGHDK and CDR2 SYGVNS. The CDR3 spells CASSDRVIGSPLHF. Written as DNA, the CDR3 is TGTGCCAGCAGTGATAGGGTTATCGGTTCACCCCTCCACTTT.

The chain employs TRBV19 and TRBJ1-3; D not certain. The CDR3 extends over 14 amino acids. CDR1 is LNHDA and CDR2 is SQIVND in the germline V gene (reference sequence). Between the trimmed V and J ends, which lost 7 bases and 1 base, there was a span of 11 bases. CDR3 coding DNA: TGTGCCAGTAAGGATGGATATTCTGGAAACACCATATATTTT. It is translated as CASKDGYSGNTIYF.

J is TRBJ1-1 and V is TRBV20-1, with a possible D match to TRBD1 (6 bases). Trimming pared 3 bases from V and 3 bases from J, leaving 14 bases between. In germline, CDR1 is DFQATT, CDR2 SNEGSKA (reference sequence). The length of the CDR3 is 14 residues. Here the CDR3 DNA reads TGCAGTGCTAGTTACAGGGACCCGTACACTGAAGCTTTCTTT. Protein: CSASYRDPYTEAFF.

The rearrangement links TRBV19 to TRBJ2-7; D not resolved. Deletions cut 0 bases from V and 0 bases from J, with 9 bases between. The CDR3 is made up of 15 amino acids. CDR1 is LNHDA and CDR2 is SQIVND in the germline V gene (reference sequence). The CDR3 sequence is CASSIDSLTSYEQYF. CDR3 nucleotide sequence: TGTGCCAGTAGTATAGACAGTCTAACCTCCTACGAGCAGTACTTC.

This sequence joins TRBV2 and TRBJ2-1; TRBD2 might be the D (6 bases). Germline-derived CDR1 and CDR2 are SNHLY and FYNNEI. This CDR3 has 11 amino acids. V was clipped by 7 bases and J by 9 bases, with 10 bases between them. The chain's CDR3 is CASTRRGEQFF. The CDR3 DNA reads TGTGCCAGCACCCGGAGGGGTGAGCAGTTCTTC. The full variable domain, its missing parts supplied by reference TRBV2 and TRBJ2-1, is EPEVTQTPSHQVTQMGQEVILRCVPISNHLYFYWYRQILGQKVEFLVSFYNNEISEKSEIFDDQFSVERPDGSNFTLKIRSTKLEDSAMYFCASTRRGEQFFGPGTRLTVL.

This chain joins TRBV20-1 and TRBJ1-4; 7 positions match TRBD1. Germline V gene sequence: CDR1 DFQATT, CDR2 SNEGSKA (reference sequence). This CDR3 contains 14 residues. J was trimmed by 4 bases and V by 5 bases; bases with no gene match: 7. The CDR3 region is CSAREGAHNEKLFF. CDR3 coding DNA: TGCAGTGCTCGTGAGGGGGCGCATAATGAAAAACTGTTTTTT.

The rearrangement joins TRBV7-8 to TRBJ2-7, with 10 positions matching TRBD1. The CDR3 consists of 15 residues. CDR1 is SGHVS and CDR2 is FQNEAQ in the germline V gene. The V and J ends lost 5 bases and 6 bases, in that order; junction bases with no gene match: 10. The CDR3 DNA reads as TGTGCCAGCAGCCCGCCCGGGACAGGGGTAGGCGAGCAGTACTTC. Encoded protein: CASSPPGTGVGEQYF.

The chain uses TRBV6-2 or TRBV6-3 and TRBJ1-2; 9 positions match TRBD1. This CDR3 region has 14 residues. Germline CDR1 MNHEY, CDR2 SVGEGT. V lost 4 bases to trimming and J lost 5 bases; unmatched junction nucleotides: 5. CDR3 amino acids: CASSSGTGPYGYTF. Here the CDR3 DNA reads TGTGCCAGCAGTTCAGGGACAGGGCCTTATGGCTACACCTTC.

The V gene is TRBV27, the J gene TRBJ2-1; D is unresolved. The germline gives CDR1 MNHEY, CDR2 SMNVEV (reference sequence). The CDR3 is made up of 15 amino acids. Trimming cost V 0 bases and J 7 bases, with 13 bases left between them. The CDR3 protein is CASSLSKNIRNEQFF. As DNA, the CDR3 is TGTGCCAGCAGTTTATCCAAGAACATTAGGAATGAGCAGTTCTTC.

V is TRBV6-4 and J is TRBJ1-2; D is perhaps TRBD1 (6 bases). Germline V CDR1 and CDR2: MRHNA, SNTAGT. The CDR3 has 12 residues. Trimming took 2 bases from V and 7 from J, leaving 8 bases between them. In nucleotides, the CDR3 is TGTGCCAGCAGTGACCTACAGGGTGGCTACACCTTC. Amino acid sequence: CASSDLQGGYTF.

Of note for this clone: Other DNA variants within this sample encode the same CDR3. The DNA for the CDR3 is TGTGCCAGTACCGCACGGTCGGCGGGAGAGCAAGATACGCAGTATTTT. Translation: CASTARSAGEQDTQYF. The chain links TRBV19 to TRBJ2-3; the match to TRBD2 covers 7 bases. J was trimmed by 5 bases and V by 7 bases; bases with no gene match: 15. Germline V gives CDR1 LNHDA, CDR2 SQIVND (reference sequence). The CDR3 is made up of 16 amino acids.

This clone has more than one count but fewer than ten. The rearrangement uses TRBV18 and TRBJ1-1, with a possible D match to TRBD1 (5 bases). CDR1 is KGHSH and CDR2 is LQKENI in the germline V gene. This CDR3 spans 16 amino acids. Trimming pared 0 bases from V and 4 bases from J, leaving 15 bases between. In nucleotides, the CDR3 is TGTGCCAGCTCACCACCTAAGGGGAAAGGCGGCACTGAAGCTTTCTTT. Its protein product is CASSPPKGKGGTEAFF.

This rearrangement joins TRBV28 to TRBJ1-6; no clear D gene. CDR1 is MDHEN, CDR2 SYDVKM, per germline. The CDR3 is 12 residues long. The V end lost 6 bases, the J end lost 14 bases, and 14 bases lay between the germline ends. The CDR3 DNA reads as TGTGCCAGCAGCCTCAATAACAGAGCCCTCCACTTT. Translation: CASSLNNRALHF.

This chain links TRBV19 with TRBJ1-5; D is unclear. Trimming left V 0 bases short and J 7 bases short, with 13 bases between. This CDR3 has 15 amino acids. The germline gives CDR1 LNHDA, CDR2 SQIVND (reference sequence). This CDR3 is CASSIDKGLVQPQHF. The CDR3 DNA is TGTGCCAGTAGTATAGATAAGGGTCTGGTACAGCCCCAGCATTTT.

The rearrangement joins TRBV28 to TRBJ2-7, with D maybe TRBD2 (6 bases). Trimming pared 6 bases from V and 7 bases from J, leaving 19 bases between. CDR1 MDHEN and CDR2 SYDVKM come from the germline V gene. This CDR3 has 14 amino acids. The CDR3 spells CASSLRGSGREQYF. CDR3 sequence (DNA): TGTGCCAGCAGCCTCCGGGGTAGCGGCAGAGAGCAGTACTTC. The full variable domain, completed using reference TRBV28 and TRBJ2-7, is DVKVTQSSRYLVKRTGEKVFLECVQDMDHENMFWYRQDPGLGLRLIYFSYDVKMKEKGDIPEGYSVSREKKERFSLILESASTNQTSMYLCASSLRGSGREQYFGPGTRLTVT.

The gene calls are TRBV6-5 and TRBJ2-1, with D unclear. Deletions cut 7 bases from V and 1 base from J, with 11 bases between. CDR1 is MNHEY and CDR2 is SVGAGI in the germline V gene. This CDR3 spans 14 amino acids. The CDR3 sequence: CASKRGSSYNEQFF. CDR3 coding DNA: TGTGCCAGCAAACGTGGAAGTTCCTACAATGAGCAGTTCTTC.